This T cell receptor beta chain was captured by sequencing in a study of technical replicates of blood from several donors. The repertoire was sequenced with immunoSEQ multiplex PCR; TCRdb's copy has only in-frame clones and lacks some. The sample includes tens of thousands of clones, roughly 97% seen only once; the top ten take over 0.15%. Trimming stripped 0 bases from V and 7 bases from J, with 7 bases between. Germline V lookup: CDR1 MNHEY, CDR2 SVGAGI. This CDR3 has 14 amino acids. This chain joins TRBV6-5 and TRBJ1-6; D unresolved. The sequence came from a human donor in good health. Sequencing was performed on T cells isolated from PBMCs. CDR3 DNA sequence: TGTGCCAGCAGTTACTCGAGCTGGAATTCACCCCTCCACTTT. Translating it yields CASSYSSWNSPLHF.